This T cell receptor (beta chain) originates from a study of blood T cells in healthy people across ages. Each donor's blood draw was around 9.2 milliliters of peripheral blood. Extraction yielded at least 5 micrograms of total RNA per sample. The CDR3 totals 13 residues. The V gene's germline CDR1 is DFQATT and CDR2 SNEGSKA (reference sequence). V was shortened by 6 bases and J by 8 bases, with 19 bases between the two germline ends. It was with a sample-barcoded 5' primer and a J-beta primer mix that a second PCR of about 7 to 12 cycles was run. With 12 random nucleotides, a template-switch adaptor tagged each individual cDNA molecule. MiXCR, applied by TCRdb to the 5' RACE reads, yields one record per CDR3 protein. This repertoire shows roughly 1.6 million distinct CDR3 sequences, about 32% found once; its top ten account for around 11%.

The origin of this receptor is a woman aged 25 to 39 in good health. Sequencing was carried out using blood. V usage is TRBV20-1 and J usage is TRBJ1-2; D gene uncertain. CDR3: CSALPANGGGYTF. Here the CDR3 DNA reads TGCAGTGCCCTCCCGGCAAACGGTGGAGGCTACACCTTC.